Shown below are 10 T cell receptor beta chains from a single sample sequenced in a study of human T cells and chemical hapten exposure. The template was total RNA from unfractionated whole blood. From the 5' RACE reads, TCRdb called clonotypes with MiXCR, one entry per CDR3 protein. The table has 110,000 or so distinct CDR3 sequences, around 20% seen once. The source of these receptors is a human donor in good health.

The chain couples TRBV27 to TRBJ2-1; unclear D gene. CDR1 and CDR2 (germline): MNHEY, SMNVEV (reference sequence). Trimming pared 3 bases from V and 9 bases from J, leaving 3 bases between. The CDR3 sequence is 10 residues long. The chain's CDR3 is CASSFREQFF. The CDR3 DNA is TGTGCCAGCAGTTTTCGTGAGCAGTTCTTC.

For the CDR3, the DNA is TGCGCCAGCAGCCAAAGTAGCGGGAGAAATGGGGTGAATGAGCAGTTCTTC. Its translation: CASSQSSGRNGVNEQFF. The V and J genes are TRBV4-1 and TRBJ2-1; 9 bases agree with TRBD2. V dropped 2 bases and J dropped 7; count of bases not matched to a gene: 12. The CDR3 covers 17 residues. CDR1 MGHRA and CDR2 YSYEKL come from the germline V gene.

This clonotype was detected a few times. The chain joins TRBV14 to TRBJ2-2, with 7 bases lining up with TRBD1. CDR1 and CDR2 (germline): SGHDN, FVKESK. The CDR3 consists of 17 residues. V gave up 2 bases and J gave up 0 bases; unmatched junction bases: 6. CDR3 coding DNA: TGTGCCAGCAGCCAACCGACAGGGTTGGCGAACACCGGGGAGCTGTTTTTT. Encoded protein: CASSQPTGLANTGELFF.

This clonotype has a count of ten or more. This chain connects TRBV20-1 to TRBJ1-1; D may be TRBD1 (5 bases). V lost 6 bases and J 1 base, leaving 15 bases between the germline ends. This CDR3 is built from 14 residues. Per the germline V gene, CDR1 is DFQATT and CDR2 is SNEGSKA (reference sequence). In DNA form, the CDR3 reads TGCAGTGCCCCATCCTGGGGCACGAACACTGAAGCTTTCTTT. This codes for CSAPSWGTNTEAFF.

The chain links TRBV10-2 to TRBJ2-1; TRBD1 is a possible D gene (5 bases). With 4 bases removed from V and 8 bases from J, the gap between germline ends came to 9 bases. Per the germline V gene, CDR1 is WSHSY and CDR2 is SAAADI. This CDR3 region has 12 residues. The CDR3 spells CASSGQGYEQFF. CDR3 nucleotide sequence: TGCGCCAGCAGTGGGCAGGGATATGAGCAGTTCTTC.

The gene calls are TRBV28 and TRBJ2-2; D not resolved. The CDR3 is made up of 12 amino acids. The germline V gene has CDR1 MDHEN and CDR2 SYDVKM. Trimming cost V 6 bases and J 7 bases, with 9 bases left between them. CDR3 DNA: TGTGCCAGCAGCTTACTGGACGGGGAGCTGTTTTTT. Residues: CASSLLDGELFF.

V gene TRBV6-6 combines with J gene TRBJ1-5; D is unresolved. Between the trimmed V and J ends, which lost 6 bases and 1 base, there was a span of 4 bases. The germline V gene encodes CDR1 MNHNY and CDR2 SVGAGI (reference sequence). This CDR3 has 12 amino acids. The CDR3 is CASSHSNQPQHF. The CDR3 nucleotides read TGTGCCAGCAGCCACAGCAATCAGCCCCAGCATTTT.

A few counts support this clonotype. The gene calls are TRBV7-9 and TRBJ2-4; D remains unclear. In germline, CDR1 is SEHNR, CDR2 FQNEAQ (reference sequence). This CDR3 spans 15 amino acids. The V gene lost 5 bases and the J gene lost 1 base, with 12 bases spanning the gap. In DNA, the CDR3 is TGTGCCAGCAGCCTCCGAATGGGGGCCAAAAACATTCAGTACTTC. Protein product: CASSLRMGAKNIQYF.

J is TRBJ2-2 and V is TRBV6-1; 8 positions match TRBD1. The germline V gene encodes CDR1 MNHNS and CDR2 SASEGT. V shed 4 bases and J 0 bases; nucleotides not matched to a gene: 7. The CDR3 is made up of 17 amino acids. DNA for the CDR3: TGTGCCAGCAGTGGGGACAGGCCAACCTCGAACACCGGGGAGCTGTTTTTT. This sequence encodes CASSGDRPTSNTGELFF.

As for this clonotype: At one end, the junction sequence differs from germline, possibly due to a read error. The V gene is TRBV7-7, the J gene TRBJ2-3; D uncertain. CDR1 SSHAT and CDR2 FNYEAQ come from the germline V gene (reference sequence). The CDR3 extends over 15 amino acids. The CDR3 loop reads CASSPSRLTTDTQYF. In DNA form, the CDR3 reads TGTGCTAGCAGCCCATCGCGGCTAACCACAGATACGCAGTATTTT.